These 21 T cell receptor beta chains originate from one sample sequenced in a study of T-cell memory formation after mild COVID-19. TCRdb recomputed calls from the 5' RACE reads with MiXCR, one row per CDR3 protein. The sample has 470,000 or so distinct CDR3 sequences; roughly 20% are singletons. The specimen sequenced was PBMCs or a T cell subset sorted from them (not recorded which). The receptors were gathered from an adult woman who had mild COVID-19 (a few samples of this study predate the infection). Cell type and time point are not known.

This chain joins TRBV6-5 and TRBJ1-2; D gene uncertain. Deletions cut 2 bases from V and 4 bases from J, with 8 bases between. Germline values: CDR1 MNHEY, CDR2 SVGAGI. The CDR3 runs 13 residues. The CDR3 coding sequence is TGTGCCAGCAGTTACCTTCGGTCCTATGGCTACACCTTC. Its protein is CASSYLRSYGYTF.

The chain couples TRBV6-5 to TRBJ1-1; D is possibly TRBD1 (6 bases). In germline, CDR1 is MNHEY, CDR2 SVGAGI. The CDR3 is 16 amino acids. Trimming removed 6 bases from V and 1 base from J, with 18 bases in between. The DNA for the CDR3 is TGTGCCAGCAGGGACTCGATTCTACAGGGGAACACTGAAGCTTTCTTT. It codes for CASRDSILQGNTEAFF.

This clonotype was recorded at least ten times. For the CDR3, the DNA is TGTGCCAGCAGCTACGGGACTAGCGGGAGTGGTGAGACCCAGTACTTC. Its translation is CASSYGTSGSGETQYF. This chain joins TRBV7-6 and TRBJ2-5; 14 positions match TRBD2. Germline lookup yields CDR1 SGHVS and CDR2 FNYEAQ. J gave up 5 bases and V 4 bases, and 6 bases lay outside the gene matches. There are 16 residues in the CDR3.

CDR3 nucleotide sequence: TGCAGCGTTCTGGGACAGCACACTGAAGCTTTCTTT. Its protein is CSVLGQHTEAFF. The chain combines TRBV29-1 with TRBJ1-1, with 7 bases matching TRBD1. CDR3 length: 12 residues. V shed 5 bases and J 3 bases; nucleotides not matched to a gene: 3. The germline gives CDR1 SQVTM, CDR2 ANQGSEA. Supplemented by reference TRBV29-1 and TRBJ1-1, the full variable domain reads SAVISQKPSRDICQRGTSLTIQCQVDSQVTMMFWYRQQPGQSLTLIATANQGSEATYESGFVIDKFPISRPNLTFSTLTVSNMSPEDSSIYLCSVLGQHTEAFFGQGTRLTVV.

This clonotype was detected only a few times. The rearrangement uses TRBV6-5 and TRBJ2-1; 11 nucleotides match TRBD2. This CDR3 is 15 amino acids long. CDR1 and CDR2 from the germline V gene are MNHEY and SVGAGI. V was pared by 5 bases and J by 7 bases, with 7 bases of the junction left unmatched. The CDR3 sequence is CASSPIAGGPNEQFF. Written as DNA, the CDR3 is TGTGCCAGCAGTCCGATAGCGGGGGGGCCGAATGAGCAGTTCTTC.

J is TRBJ1-1 and V is TRBV18, with unresolved D. CDR3 length equals 14 residues. V was pared by 3 bases and J by 1 base, with 9 bases between. The germline CDR1 and CDR2 sequences are KGHSH and LQKENI. This CDR3 reads CASSPAQRNTEAFF. CDR3 DNA: TGTGCCAGCTCACCGGCACAGAGGAACACTGAAGCTTTCTTT.

This clonotype was observed a few times. This sequence joins TRBV7-9 and TRBJ1-2; 8 bases are a match to TRBD1. This CDR3 is 15 amino acids long. CDR1 is SEHNR and CDR2 is FQNEAQ in the germline V gene (reference sequence). V gave up 3 bases and J gave up 2 bases; unmatched junction bases: 5. The CDR3 spells CASSFGQGTNYGYTF. The CDR3 nucleotides are TGTGCCAGCAGCTTCGGACAGGGAACCAACTATGGCTACACCTTC.

The rearrangement joins TRBV19 to TRBJ2-6; D not certain. This CDR3 contains 14 residues. Germline V CDR1 and CDR2: LNHDA, SQIVND (reference sequence). V lost 8 bases and J lost 1, with 9 bases in between. The DNA for the CDR3 is TGTGCCAGTTTGGTGACGTCTGGGGCCAACGTCCTGACTTTC. It yields the protein CASLVTSGANVLTF. The entire variable domain, with the rest obtained from reference TRBV19 and TRBJ2-6, is as follows: DGGITQSPKYLFRKEGQNVTLSCEQNLNHDAMYWYRQDPGQGLRLIYYSQIVNDFQKGDIAEGYSVSREKKESFPLTVTSAQKNPTAFYLCASLVTSGANVLTFGAGSRLTVL.

This clonotype came up a few times. This sequence joins TRBV5-1 and TRBJ2-7; no clear D gene. The V and J ends lost 0 bases and 2 bases respectively, with 12 bases between them. Germline lookup yields CDR1 SGHRS and CDR2 YFSETQ. The CDR3 consists of 15 residues. CDR3 amino acids: CASSLEVGGPYEQYF. Written as DNA, the CDR3 is TGCGCCAGCAGCTTGGAAGTCGGCGGCCCCTACGAGCAGTACTTC.

This clonotype was detected only a few times. The chain has TRBV4-3 and TRBJ1-4; no definite D call. The CDR3 runs 13 residues. With 6 bases removed from V and 4 bases from J, the gap between germline ends came to 9 bases. Germline-derived CDR1 and CDR2 are LGHNA and YSLEER. CDR3 bases: TGCGCCAGCAGTCCGGGGTTTAATGAAAAACTGTTTTTT. Translation: CASSPGFNEKLFF.

This chain links TRBV5-1 with TRBJ2-3; D unresolved. V lost 7 bases and J lost 3, with 12 bases in between. Per germline, CDR1 SGHRS and CDR2 YFSETQ. CDR3 length: 13 amino acids. CDR3 in DNA: TGCGCCAGCGCCCTGCAAAGAACAGATACGCAGTATTTT. It codes for CASALQRTDTQYF.

This clonotype was detected a few times. V and J are TRBV5-1 and TRBJ2-7; 7 nucleotides agree with TRBD2. The V and J ends lost 0 bases and 3 bases, in that order; junction bases with no gene match: 6. The CDR3 is 15 residues long. Germline assignment: CDR1 SGHRS and CDR2 YFSETQ. The CDR3 protein is CASSLGFGDYYEQYF. In DNA, the CDR3 is TGCGCCAGCAGCTTGGGGTTTGGGGACTACTACGAGCAGTACTTC.

V gene TRBV19 combines with J gene TRBJ2-7; 10 nucleotides align to TRBD2. This CDR3 spans 15 amino acids. The V and J ends lost 1 base and 6 bases, in that order; junction bases with no gene match: 6. Germline values: CDR1 LNHDA, CDR2 SQIVND (reference sequence). The CDR3 region is CASSIAVAGGREQYF. The CDR3 nucleotides read TGTGCCAGTAGTATAGCGGTAGCGGGGGGCCGCGAGCAGTACTTC.

This clonotype has more than one count but fewer than ten. The chain couples TRBV10-3 to TRBJ2-5; 11 bases line up with TRBD2. Germline CDR1 ENHRY, CDR2 SYGVKD. Losses at the gene ends were 3 bases for V and 3 bases for J; bases not matched to a gene: 6. The CDR3 runs 16 residues. Here the CDR3 DNA reads TGTGCCATCAGTGATCGTTCGACTAGCGGGAAAGAGACCCAGTACTTC. This codes for CAISDRSTSGKETQYF.

This clonotype has at least ten counts. The chain combines TRBV27 with TRBJ2-7, with D unclear. The V end was cut by 0 bases, the J end by 7 bases, with 16 bases between. The germline CDR1 and CDR2 sequences are MNHEY and SMNVEV (reference sequence). The CDR3 has 15 amino acids. CDR3 amino acids: CASSLSPGPLDEQYF. CDR3 sequence (DNA): TGTGCCAGCAGTTTATCGCCAGGCCCCCTAGATGAGCAGTACTTC.

J is TRBJ1-2 and V is TRBV5-1; D gene uncertain. The V end lost 3 bases, the J end lost 8 bases, and 14 bases lay between the germline ends. CDR1 and CDR2 from the germline V gene are SGHRS and YFSETQ. This CDR3 is 13 amino acids long. CDR3 bases: TGCGCCAGCAGCTCGGAGAGAGGCTTGGGCTACACCTTC. It encodes CASSSERGLGYTF.

CDR3 nucleotide sequence: TGTGCCAGCAGTCACGCGCGGGACAGGGACAATCAGCCCCAGCATTTT. The encoded protein is CASSHARDRDNQPQHF. The V and J genes are TRBV9 and TRBJ1-5, with 9 positions matching TRBD1. CDR1 SGDLS and CDR2 YYNGEE come from the germline V gene. The trim removed 5 bases at V and 3 bases at J, leaving 9 bases unmatched. The CDR3 covers 16 residues.

This chain joins TRBV11-2 and TRBJ2-7, with 10 bases that match TRBD1. V shed 3 bases, J shed 3 bases, and the junction held 2 bases outside the gene matches. Per germline, CDR1 SGHAT and CDR2 FQNNGV. The CDR3 has 14 amino acids. CDR3 DNA sequence: TGTGCCAGCAGCTTTTGGACAGGGGGCTACGAGCAGTACGTC. It translates to CASSFWTGGYEQYV.

The V and J genes are TRBV3-1 and TRBJ2-1; 14 bases map to TRBD2. The CDR3 runs 17 residues. J was trimmed by 5 bases and V by 10 bases; bases with no gene match: 13. Germline V gene data show CDR1 as LGHDT and CDR2 as YNNKEL (reference sequence). CDR3 in DNA: TGTGCCACCCGCCGCGCGGGACTAGCGGGAGAAGACAATGAGCAGTTCTTC. It yields the protein CATRRAGLAGEDNEQFF.

In this sample, this clonotype turned up a few times. V usage is TRBV24-1 and J usage is TRBJ2-1; tentatively, D is TRBD1 or TRBD2 (5 bases each). The V gene's germline CDR1 is KGHDR and CDR2 SFDVKD. The CDR3 sequence is 14 residues long. The V end lost 8 bases, the J end lost 8 bases, and 18 bases lay between the germline ends. The CDR3 sequence is CATNRGPREDEQFF. The CDR3 bases are TGTGCCACCAACCGGGGCCCAAGGGAAGATGAGCAGTTCTTC.

The gene calls are TRBV7-9 and TRBJ2-1; 8 bases are shared with TRBD1. After removal of 5 bases from V and 15 bases from J, the junction contained 9 bases not matched to a gene. The CDR3 has 12 amino acids. CDR1 and CDR2 from the germline V gene are SEHNR and FQNEAQ (reference sequence). The CDR3 reads CASSPGGQGGFF. The CDR3 DNA follows: TGTGCCAGCAGCCCCGGAGGACAGGGAGGGTTCTTC.